This T cell receptor beta chain was recorded in a study of T cell responses to AZD1222 COVID-19 vaccine. Study summary: Pooling covered second doses at about 4 or about 12 weeks.

Whole-study results and caveats: Just a handful of people given AZD1222 tested seropositive at baseline. The repertoires were collected only after the peak T cell response. Clonal diversity may have been underestimated in mostly white British donors.

Only in-frame clones appear in the TCRdb table, and some are missing; sequencing was by immunoSEQ multiplex PCR. The data show some 150,000 clones, with approximately 86% seen just once and 3% to 4.5% held by the top ten. Germline-derived CDR1 and CDR2 are SEHNR and FQNEAQ (reference sequence). This CDR3 spans 13 amino acids. Trimming left V 5 bases short and J 1 base short, with 6 bases between. Comment on this clone: Its matching antigen is unknown.

The source is an adult in good health. The sequencing used peripheral blood, collected on day 0 of AZD1222 vaccination. The chain couples TRBV7-9 to TRBJ1-5; D is unresolved. CDR3 in DNA: TGTGCCAGCAGCCAAAGCAGCAATCAGCCCCAGCATTTT. Residues: CASSQSSNQPQHF.